This T cell receptor (beta chain) was observed in a study of CD8+ T cells in alopecia areata. Background on the study: Treated patients took oral tofacitinib at 5 to 10 mg twice daily.

The treatment was: oral pan-JAK inhibitor, 5-10 mg twice daily. Researchers took lesional scalp punch biopsies and peripheral blood from people who were alopecia areata patients. CDR1 and CDR2 (germline): LNHDA, SQIVND (reference sequence). V was trimmed by 7 bases and J by 1 base, leaving 14 bases between them. The CDR3 is 15 residues long. The sequencing template was cDNA reverse transcribed from extracted RNA. Profiling relied on immunoSEQ multiplex PCR, and the TCRdb table lists in-frame clones only, not all of them. The sample carries some 130,000 clones, around half recorded once. Study-wide points: Because one nonresponder was included, the link of baseline CD8+ expansion to response is considered uncertain.

Of note for this clone: The antigen remains unidentified.

The chain links TRBV19 to TRBJ2-1; D gene uncertain. The clonotype was recovered from a human donor with alopecia areata. The sample in question was CD8+ T cells sorted from blood, obtained at week 4, from a patient treated with tofacitinib. In DNA form, the CDR3 reads TGTGCCAGTACCGTGTCACCCTTATCCTACAATGAGCAGTTCTTC. This sequence encodes CASTVSPLSYNEQFF.